This TCR beta chain was documented in a study of regulatory T cells in long-lasting Graves disease. V gave up 2 bases and J gave up 8 bases, with 9 bases separating them. This CDR3 has 13 amino acids. Germline V gene sequence: CDR1 KGHDR, CDR2 SFDVKD. Relying on iRepertoire HTBI primers and Arm-PCR of CDR3 regions, the team built TCR beta libraries. TCRdb called the multiplex PCR reads again in MiXCR, with one record for every CDR3 protein. This table holds 250,000 to 300,000 distinct CDR3 sequences, about 20% found once. Described time point: newly diagnosed GD, antithyroid drugs for less than 3 months. Isolated PBMC RNA provided the starting material for the TCR library. There are many counts of this clonotype. The same data also contributed to another study, on T cells in Graves' hyperthyroidism and ophthalmopathy.

The J gene is TRBJ2-1, the V gene TRBV24-1, with D possibly being TRBD1 or TRBD2 (5 bases each). The sequence derives from a woman aged 25 to 39 with Graves disease. The source was peripheral blood mononuclear cells (PBMCs), collected at new diagnosis, from a patient treated with antithyroid drugs. The CDR3 is CATSDWGFDEQFF. The CDR3, as DNA: TGTGCCACCAGTGATTGGGGGTTTGATGAGCAGTTCTTC.